This TCR beta chain appears in the sequencing data of a study of shared clonotypes between healthy human individuals. Study-wide findings and caveats: Genetic and exposure-history diversity was limited by the few donors.

Unsorted PBMC contributed roughly 300 ng DNA, tens of thousands of T cell genomes, to each replicate PCR. Clones were sequenced by immunoSEQ multiplex PCR, and TCRdb holds only the in-frame ones, with some missing. The sample has over 400,000 clones, 81% seen once. Extraction of genomic DNA in unsorted samples used about 81 million PBMCs. About this clone itself: What it binds is unknown.

CDR1 SEHNR and CDR2 FQNEAQ come from the germline V gene (reference sequence). V shed 4 bases and J 1 base; nucleotides not matched to a gene: 2. The length of the CDR3 is 15 residues. The sample was PBMCs. The V and J genes are TRBV7-9 and TRBJ2-7, with 12 bases identical to TRBD2. This receptor was obtained from a woman aged 40 to 50 in good health. Some clones in this sample may be carry-over from other donors' samples. For the CDR3, the DNA is TGTGCCAGCAGCTCTAGCGGGAGGGGATCCTACGAGCAGTACTTC. Translation gives CASSSSGRGSYEQYF.